The rows below give T cell receptor beta chains drawn from one sample of a study of cytomegalovirus exposure and HLA in healthy donors. Clones were read by immunoSEQ multiplex PCR, and TCRdb kept only the in-frame ones, dropping some. The sample carries about 90,000 clones, roughly 80% recorded once. The sequenced sample consisted of PBMCs. The receptors here all came from a man aged 18 to 29 in good health and CMV-seronegative. CDR3s include the opening cysteine and the closing phenylalanine or tryptophan. Fields, in order: CDR3 length, clone size, D gene, J gene, V gene, CDR3 protein, CDR3 DNA. A D gene is named only where the DNA matches it firmly. Size is omitted from some rows. Given values are once, few, many or a class for expanded clones.

18 . TRBD1 TRBJ1-4 TRBV7-6 CASSSGTAPGATNEKLFF TGTGCCAGCAGCTCTGGGACAGCCCCTGGGGCAACTAATGAAAAACTGTTTTTT
16 . . TRBJ2-7 TRBV28 CASSLRGGRSSYEQYF TGTGCCAGCAGTTTAAGAGGCGGCCGGAGCTCCTACGAGCAGTACTTC
17 few TRBD1 TRBJ1-3 TRBV9 CASSVAPGQDSGNTIYF TGTGCCAGCAGCGTAGCCCCAGGACAGGACTCTGGAAACACCATATATTTT
14 . . TRBJ1-1 TRBV25-1 CASSDWRLNTEAFF TGTGCCAGCAGTGACTGGCGGCTGAACACTGAAGCTTTCTTT
18 . . TRBJ1-3 TRBV5-1 CASSQTPVGGRLGNTIYF TGCGCCAGCAGCCAAACGCCGGTCGGGGGGCGTCTTGGAAACACCATATATTTT
14 . TRBD2 TRBJ2-5 TRBV6-5 CATRGLASSLTQYF TGTGCCACCCGGGGACTAGCGAGCTCCTTGACCCAGTACTTC
17 . TRBD1 TRBJ1-1 TRBV4-3 CASSQEYKGARNTEAFF TGCGCCAGCAGCCAAGAGTATAAGGGGGCGAGGAACACTGAAGCTTTCTTT
11 few TRBD1 TRBJ1-1 TRBV7-9 CASSSGQGRFF TGTGCCAGCAGCTCTGGACAGGGCCGGTTCTTC
15 . TRBD1 TRBJ1-5 TRBV6-5 CASSRDRGGNQPQHF TGTGCCAGCAGTCGGGACAGGGGAGGCAATCAGCCCCAGCATTTT
14 . TRBD1 TRBJ1-1 TRBV27 CASSFRQGDGEAFF TGTGCCAGCAGTTTTAGGCAGGGGGACGGTGAAGCTTTCTTT
15 . . TRBJ2-7 TRBV11-2 CASSLDQRRTYEQYF TGTGCCAGCAGCTTAGACCAGCGGAGGACCTACGAGCAGTACTTC
14 . . TRBJ1-6 TRBV11-3 CASSLSGYNSPLHF TGTGCCAGCAGCTTATCCGGTTATAATTCACCCCTCCACTTT
14 . . TRBJ1-4 TRBV4-2 CASSPRRFEEKLFF TGTGCCAGCAGCCCTCGGAGGTTCGAGGAAAAACTGTTTTTT
15 . . TRBJ2-1 TRBV27 CASTPPGASYNEQFF TGTGCCAGCACCCCTCCGGGAGCCTCCTACAATGAGCAGTTCTTC
16 . . TRBJ1-1 TRBV18 CASSPPKRVRHTEAFF TGTGCCAGCTCACCACCTAAACGGGTTAGGCACACTGAAGCTTTCTTT
18 . TRBD1 TRBJ1-5 TRBV6-1 CASSELGTGTQFGQPQHF TGTGCCAGCAGTGAACTGGGGACAGGGACCCAATTTGGTCAGCCCCAGCATTTT
13 . . TRBJ1-2 TRBV21-1 CASSKSGSYGYTF TGTGCCAGCAGCAAATCCGGGTCCTATGGCTACACCTTC
13 . . TRBJ1-6 TRBV11-3 CASSLVGSSPLHF TGTGCCAGCAGCTTAGTAGGGAGTTCACCCCTCCACTTT
13 few TRBD1 TRBJ1-5 TRBV30 CAWGGRGYQPQHF TGTGCCTGGGGCGGCAGGGGGTATCAGCCCCAGCATTTT
18 . TRBD2 TRBJ2-3 TRBV9 CASSVEGLTSGRTDTQYF TGTGCCAGCAGCGTAGAGGGCTTGACTAGCGGCCGCACAGATACGCAGTATTTT
16 . TRBD2 TRBJ2-7 TRBV7-9 CASSSLRASGLYEQYF TGTGCCAGCAGCTCCCTGAGGGCTAGCGGACTCTACGAGCAGTACTTC
14 . TRBD1 TRBJ1-4 TRBV28 CASSTGVYGEKLFF TGTGCCAGCAGCACAGGGGTTTACGGTGAAAAACTGTTTTTT
11 . . TRBJ2-7 TRBV10-2 CASAGVFGQYF TGCGCCAGCGCCGGGGTTTTCGGGCAGTACTTC
16 few TRBD2 TRBJ2-1 TRBV7-9 CASSFVPGLDYNEQFF TGTGCCAGCAGCTTCGTCCCGGGACTAGACTACAATGAGCAGTTCTTC
15 . . TRBJ2-1 TRBV7-9 CASSSRGVSYNEQFF TGTGCCAGCAGCTCACGCGGGGTATCCTACAATGAGCAGTTCTTC
14 . TRBD2 TRBJ2-5 TRBV6-6 CASSYCGSCETQYF TGTGCCAGCAGTTATTGCGGGAGCTGTGAGACCCAGTACTTC
14 . . TRBJ1-1 TRBV7-2 CASSGGELHTEAFF TGTGCCAGCAGCGGCGGGGAGTTACACACTGAAGCTTTCTTT
13 . TRBD2 TRBJ2-7 TRBV19 CASRLAGANEQYF TGTGCCAGTAGGTTAGCGGGAGCGAACGAGCAGTACTTC
14 . . TRBJ1-2 TRBV27 CASRTRGPNYGYTF TGTGCCAGCAGAACGAGAGGGCCTAACTATGGCTACACCTTC
12 . . TRBJ2-5 TRBV15 CATSRVLETQYF TGTGCCACCAGCAGAGTATTAGAGACCCAGTACTTC
13 . . TRBJ2-3 TRBV30 CAWSVGGTDTQYF TGTGCCTGGAGTGTCGGTGGCACAGATACGCAGTATTTT
17 . TRBD1 TRBJ2-6 TRBV5-1 CASSSRDRSSGANVLTF TGCGCCAGCAGCTCCCGGGACAGAAGCTCTGGGGCCAACGTCCTGACTTTC
14 once . TRBJ1-2 TRBV30 CAWSVGQGNYGYTF TGTGCCTGGAGTGTTGGGCAGGGGAACTATGGCTACACCTTC
12 . . TRBJ1-1 TRBV6-6 CASSYSLREAFF TGTGCCAGCAGTTACTCGCTTAGGGAGGCTTTCTTT
16 . . TRBJ1-5 TRBV9 CASSEGGGSSNQPQHF TGTGCCAGCAGCGAGGGGGGGGGAAGCAGCAATCAGCCCCAGCATTTT
12 once . TRBJ2-5 TRBV4-1 CASSQAPETQYF TGCGCCAGCAGCCAAGCCCCGGAGACCCAGTACTTC
14 . TRBD1 TRBJ1-1 TRBV6-5 CASAPGRGLAEAFF TGTGCCAGCGCCCCCGGCAGGGGGCTCGCTGAAGCTTTCTTT
14 . TRBD1 TRBJ1-6 TRBV7-2 CASSPDRGNSPLHF TGTGCCAGCAGCCCGGACAGGGGAAATTCACCCCTCCACTTT
11 . . TRBJ2-7 TRBV30 CAWKRAREQYF TGTGCCTGGAAGAGGGCCCGGGAGCAGTACTTC
13 few TRBD1 TRBJ1-1 TRBV10-2 CASSGTGGTEAFF TGCGCCAGCAGTGGGACAGGGGGGACTGAAGCTTTCTTT
12 once . TRBJ2-5 TRBV27 CASKTNQETQYF TGTGCCAGCAAGACTAACCAAGAGACCCAGTACTTC
17 . TRBD1 TRBJ2-3 TRBV4-3 CASSQASPGQGVDTQYF TGCGCCAGCAGCCAGGCCTCCCCGGGACAGGGAGTCGATACGCAGTATTTT
16 . . TRBJ1-2 TRBV4-2 CASSPDRDIRRSGYTF TGTGCCAGCAGCCCTGATCGGGACATTCGCCGGTCTGGCTACACCTTC
15 few TRBD2 TRBJ2-1 TRBV30 CAWRTSSGAYNEQFF TGTGCCTGGAGGACCTCTAGCGGAGCCTACAATGAGCAGTTCTTC
16 once TRBD1 TRBJ1-4 TRBV29-1 CSVEDGTGALREKLFF TGCAGCGTTGAAGATGGGACAGGGGCGCTAAGGGAAAAACTGTTTTTT
10 few TRBD1 TRBJ1-4 TRBV30 CAWGQGRLFF TGTGCCTGGGGACAGGGAAGACTGTTTTTT
14 . TRBD1 TRBJ1-4 TRBV29-1 CSASSGTANEKLFF TGCAGCGCAAGTAGTGGGACAGCCAATGAAAAACTGTTTTTT
17 few TRBD1 TRBJ1-5 TRBV30 CAWSRGQGAPGNQPQHF TGTGCCTGGAGTCGGGGACAGGGGGCGCCGGGCAATCAGCCCCAGCATTTT
13 . . TRBJ1-1 TRBV30 CAWSDSMNTEAFF TGTGCCTGGAGTGACAGCATGAACACTGAAGCTTTCTTT
15 . . TRBJ1-2 TRBV7-8 CASSSRPTGNGGYTF TGTGCCAGCAGCTCACGACCTACAGGGAACGGCGGCTACACCTTC